A selection of T cell receptor beta chains follows, all from one sample in a study of shared clonotypes between healthy human individuals. The table came from immunoSEQ multiplex PCR; TCRdb's copy has only in-frame clones and leaves some out. The sample contains about 2.4 million clones, 93% of which appear only once. Sequenced material: naive CD4+ T cells from PBMCs. The receptors derive from a man between 18 and 35 years old in good health. Some clones in this sample may be carry-over from other donors' samples. CDR3s include the opening cysteine and the closing phenylalanine or tryptophan. A D gene is named only where the DNA matches it firmly. Where a row states a size, it is once, few, many or the class of an expanded clone; other rows omit it.

V	D	J	size	DNA	CDR3
TRBV7-2	.	TRBJ2-5	.	TGTGCCAGCAGCTTAGGTTGGATCAGGGAGAAAGAGACCCAGTACTTC	CASSLGWIREKETQYF
TRBV5-6	.	TRBJ1-1	once	TGTGCCAGCAGCTTCAGGGAAATAATGAACACTGAAGCTTTCTTT	CASSFREIMNTEAFF
TRBV2	.	TRBJ1-1	.	TGTGCCAGCAGATATACAAGGGACACTGAAGCTTTCTTT	CASRYTRDTEAFF
TRBV4-2	TRBD2	TRBJ2-7	.	TGTGCCAGCAGCCAAGTGGGCGGGAGTAACAGTGGCTACGAGCAGTACTTC	CASSQVGGSNSGYEQYF
TRBV7-6	.	TRBJ1-1	.	TGTGCCAGCAGCTTAGTTGCGGGGGCGCGGACTGAAGCTTTCTTT	CASSLVAGARTEAFF
TRBV28	.	TRBJ2-3	.	TGTGCCAGCAGTTTGTCCGGGAAGATGGGTACGCAGTATTTT	CASSLSGKMGTQYF
TRBV28	.	TRBJ2-1	.	TGTGCCAGCAGTACAAAAATGTGGGTTCGGGTTGACAATGAGCAGTTCTTC	CASSTKMWVRVDNEQFF
TRBV9	.	TRBJ2-2	.	TGTGCCAGCAGCGCCTTGGGGACCGGGGAGCTGTTTTTT	CASSALGTGELFF
TRBV7-9	.	TRBJ1-5	.	TGTGCCAGCAGCCGAGGACAAGGAAGGCAGCCCCAGCATTTT	CASSRGQGRQPQHF
TRBV4-1	.	TRBJ1-1	.	TGCGCCAGCAGCCAAGATTCTGGGCCAGTGGCGGGGGGCACTGAAGCTTTCTTT	CASSQDSGPVAGGTEAFF
TRBV9	TRBD1	TRBJ2-5	.	TGTGCCAGCAGCCTCCTCCCGGGACAGACCGGAGGGACCCAGTACTTC	CASSLLPGQTGGTQYF
TRBV9	.	TRBJ1-1	few	TGTGCCAGCAGCGTAGCAACAATGATGAACACTGAAGCTTTCTTT	CASSVATMMNTEAFF
TRBV28	TRBD1	TRBJ1-2	.	TGTGCCAGCAGGCGTCGGACAGGGGCAGACTATGGCTACACCTTC	CASRRRTGADYGYTF
TRBV5-1	.	TRBJ1-6	.	TGCGCCAGCAGCTTAGTCCCGCTGGGGACGGATAATTCACCCCTCCACTTT	CASSLVPLGTDNSPLHF
TRBV5-6	.	TRBJ1-1	.	TGTGCCAGCAGCTTGGCGAGGTCTGAAGCTTTCTTT	CASSLARSEAFF
TRBV7-9	TRBD1	TRBJ1-1	.	TGTGCCAGCAGCTTACAGGGGGCGAACACTGAAGCTTTCTTT	CASSLQGANTEAFF
TRBV19	.	TRBJ2-5	.	TGTGCCAGTAGTAGCACAGGGTCGGGAGAGACCCAGTACTTC	CASSSTGSGETQYF
TRBV9	.	TRBJ2-3	.	TGTGCCAGCAGCGCGCCCCTATGGAGGGGGGCAGATACGCAGTATTTT	CASSAPLWRGADTQYF
TRBV7-3	TRBD2	TRBJ2-2	.	TGTGCCAGCGGTAGAGCTAGCGGGACCGGGGAGCTGTTTTTT	CASGRASGTGELFF
TRBV5-4	.	TRBJ2-3	.	TGTGCCAGCAGCCACCCGGACGGCACAGATACGCAGTATTTT	CASSHPDGTDTQYF